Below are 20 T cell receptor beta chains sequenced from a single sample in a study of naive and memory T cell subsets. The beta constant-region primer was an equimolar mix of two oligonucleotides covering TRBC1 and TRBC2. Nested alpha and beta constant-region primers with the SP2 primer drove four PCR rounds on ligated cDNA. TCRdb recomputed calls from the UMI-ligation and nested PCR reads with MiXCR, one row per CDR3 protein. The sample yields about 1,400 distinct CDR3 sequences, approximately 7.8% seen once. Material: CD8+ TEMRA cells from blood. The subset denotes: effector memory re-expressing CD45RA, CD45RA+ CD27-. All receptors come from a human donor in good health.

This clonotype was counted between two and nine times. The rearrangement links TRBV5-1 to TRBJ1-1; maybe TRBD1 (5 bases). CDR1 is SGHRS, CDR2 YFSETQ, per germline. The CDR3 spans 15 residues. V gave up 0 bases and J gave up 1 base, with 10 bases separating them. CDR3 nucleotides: TGCGCCAGCAGCTTGGAGGTACAGGCGAACACTGAAGCTTTCTTT. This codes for CASSLEVQANTEAFF. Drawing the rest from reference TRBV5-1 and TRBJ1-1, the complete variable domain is KAGVTQTPRYLIKTRGQQVTLSCSPISGHRSVSWYQQTPGQGLQFLFEYFSETQRNKGNFPGRFSGRQFSNSRSEMNVSTLELGDSALYLCASSLEVQANTEAFFGQGTRLTVV.

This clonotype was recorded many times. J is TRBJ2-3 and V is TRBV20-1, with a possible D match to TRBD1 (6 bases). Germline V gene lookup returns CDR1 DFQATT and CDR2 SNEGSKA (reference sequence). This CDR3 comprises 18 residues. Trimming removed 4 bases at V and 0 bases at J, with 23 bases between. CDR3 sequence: CSATRTDRTLTSTDTQYF. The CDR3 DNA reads TGCAGTGCTACCCGGACAGACCGGACTCTAACTAGCACAGATACGCAGTATTTT.

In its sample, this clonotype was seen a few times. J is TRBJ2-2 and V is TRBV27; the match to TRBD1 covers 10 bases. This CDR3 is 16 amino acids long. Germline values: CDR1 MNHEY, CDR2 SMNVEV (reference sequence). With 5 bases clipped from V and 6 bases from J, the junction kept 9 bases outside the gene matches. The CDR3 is CASSHLTGGAAGELFF. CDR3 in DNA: TGTGCCAGCAGTCACTTGACAGGGGGCGCCGCCGGGGAGCTGTTTTTT.

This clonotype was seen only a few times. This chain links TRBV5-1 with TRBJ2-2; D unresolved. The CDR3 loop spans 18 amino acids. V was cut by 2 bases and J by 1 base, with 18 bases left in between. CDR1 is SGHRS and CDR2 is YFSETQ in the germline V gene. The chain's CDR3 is CASSFDAAAALNTGELFF. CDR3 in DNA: TGCGCCAGCAGCTTTGACGCGGCGGCCGCGCTGAACACCGGGGAGCTGTTTTTT.

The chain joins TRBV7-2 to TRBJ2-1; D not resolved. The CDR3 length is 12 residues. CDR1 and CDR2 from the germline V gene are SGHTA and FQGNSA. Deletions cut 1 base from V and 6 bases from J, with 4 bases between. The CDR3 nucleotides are TGTGCCAGCAGCTTAGGCTCCAATGAGCAGTTCTTC. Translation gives CASSLGSNEQFF.

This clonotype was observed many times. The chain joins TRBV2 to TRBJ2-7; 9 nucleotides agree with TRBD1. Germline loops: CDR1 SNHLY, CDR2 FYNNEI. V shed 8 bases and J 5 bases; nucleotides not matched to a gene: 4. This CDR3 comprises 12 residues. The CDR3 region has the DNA TGTGCCAGCGGGGACAGGGCCCACGAGCAGTACTTC. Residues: CASGDRAHEQYF.

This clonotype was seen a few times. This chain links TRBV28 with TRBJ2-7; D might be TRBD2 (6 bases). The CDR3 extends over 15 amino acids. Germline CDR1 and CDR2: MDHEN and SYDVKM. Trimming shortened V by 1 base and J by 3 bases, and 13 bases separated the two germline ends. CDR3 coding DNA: TGTGCCAGCAGTTTATCTGCGGGGCCGAACTACGAGCAGTACTTC. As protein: CASSLSAGPNYEQYF.

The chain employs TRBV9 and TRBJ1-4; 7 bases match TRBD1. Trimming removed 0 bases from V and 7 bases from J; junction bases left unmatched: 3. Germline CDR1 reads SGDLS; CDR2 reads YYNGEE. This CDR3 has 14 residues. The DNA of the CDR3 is TGTGCCAGCAGCGTAGGGCAGGGGGGTGAAAAACTGTTTTTT. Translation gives CASSVGQGGEKLFF.

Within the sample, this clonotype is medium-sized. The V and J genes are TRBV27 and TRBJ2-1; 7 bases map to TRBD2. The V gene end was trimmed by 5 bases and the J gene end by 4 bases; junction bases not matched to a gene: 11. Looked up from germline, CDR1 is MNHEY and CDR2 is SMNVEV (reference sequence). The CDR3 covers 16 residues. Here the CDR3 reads CASSREAGLYYNEQFF. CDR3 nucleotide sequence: TGTGCCAGCAGTCGGGAGGCGGGATTATATTACAATGAGCAGTTCTTC.

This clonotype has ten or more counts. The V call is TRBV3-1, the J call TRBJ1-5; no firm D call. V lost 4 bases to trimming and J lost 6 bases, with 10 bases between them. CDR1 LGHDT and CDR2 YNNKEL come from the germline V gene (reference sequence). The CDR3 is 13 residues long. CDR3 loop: CASSPTHGQPQHF. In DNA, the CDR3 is TGTGCCAGCAGCCCTACTCACGGTCAGCCCCAGCATTTT.

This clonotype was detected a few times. DNA of the CDR3: TGCAGCGTTGAAAAACAGGGGGCATTCTATGGCTACACCTTC. It codes for CSVEKQGAFYGYTF. V and J are TRBV29-1 and TRBJ1-2; TRBD1 agrees at 9 bases. This CDR3 has 14 amino acids. Germline loops: CDR1 SQVTM, CDR2 ANQGSEA. Germline trimming cut 2 bases from V and 4 bases from J; bases unmatched to any gene: 5.

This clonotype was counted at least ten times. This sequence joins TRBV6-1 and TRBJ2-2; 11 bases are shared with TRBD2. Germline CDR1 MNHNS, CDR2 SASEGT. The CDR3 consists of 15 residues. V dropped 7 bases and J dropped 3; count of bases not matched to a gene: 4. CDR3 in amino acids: CASNKLAGDTGELFF. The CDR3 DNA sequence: TGTGCCAGCAACAAACTAGCGGGGGACACCGGGGAGCTGTTTTTT.

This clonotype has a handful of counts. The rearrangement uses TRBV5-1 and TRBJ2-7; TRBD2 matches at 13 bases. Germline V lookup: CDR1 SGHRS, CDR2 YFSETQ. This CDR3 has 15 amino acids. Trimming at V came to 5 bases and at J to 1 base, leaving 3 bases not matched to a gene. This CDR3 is CASRLAGGPSYEQYF. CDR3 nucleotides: TGCGCCAGCAGACTAGCGGGAGGGCCTTCCTACGAGCAGTACTTC.

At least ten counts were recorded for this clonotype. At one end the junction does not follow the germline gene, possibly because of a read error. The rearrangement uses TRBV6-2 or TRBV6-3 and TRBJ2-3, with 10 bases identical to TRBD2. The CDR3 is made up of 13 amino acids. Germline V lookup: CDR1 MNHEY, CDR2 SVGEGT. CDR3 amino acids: CASSPTPGLAMDF. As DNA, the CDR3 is TGTGCCAGCAGCCCCACCCCGGGACTAGCGATGGATTTT.

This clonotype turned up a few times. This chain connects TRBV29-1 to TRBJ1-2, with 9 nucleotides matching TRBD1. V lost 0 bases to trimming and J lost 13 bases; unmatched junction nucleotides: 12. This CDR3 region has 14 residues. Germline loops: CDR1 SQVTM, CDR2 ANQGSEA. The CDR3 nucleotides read TGCAGCGTTGAAGATATGCGGACAGGGGCCCCCTCCACCTTC. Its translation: CSVEDMRTGAPSTF.

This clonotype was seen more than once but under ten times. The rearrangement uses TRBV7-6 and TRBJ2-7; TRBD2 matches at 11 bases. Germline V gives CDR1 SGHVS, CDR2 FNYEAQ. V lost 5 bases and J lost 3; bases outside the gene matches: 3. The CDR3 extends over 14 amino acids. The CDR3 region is CASSPGLAVYEQYF. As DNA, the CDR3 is TGTGCCAGCAGCCCGGGACTAGCGGTCTACGAGCAGTACTTC.

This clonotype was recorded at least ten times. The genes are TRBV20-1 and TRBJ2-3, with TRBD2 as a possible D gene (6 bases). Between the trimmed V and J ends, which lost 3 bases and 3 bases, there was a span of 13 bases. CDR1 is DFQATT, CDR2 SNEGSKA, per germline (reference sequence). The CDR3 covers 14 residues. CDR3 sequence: CSASGARGTDTQYF. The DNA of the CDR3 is TGCAGTGCTAGTGGGGCGCGGGGTACAGATACGCAGTATTTT.

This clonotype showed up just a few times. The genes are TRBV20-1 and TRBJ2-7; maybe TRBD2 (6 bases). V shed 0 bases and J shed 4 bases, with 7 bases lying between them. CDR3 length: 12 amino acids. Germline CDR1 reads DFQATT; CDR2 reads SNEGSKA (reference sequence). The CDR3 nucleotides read TGCAGTGCTAGAGATCGGGAGTACGAGCAGTACTTC. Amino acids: CSARDREYEQYF.

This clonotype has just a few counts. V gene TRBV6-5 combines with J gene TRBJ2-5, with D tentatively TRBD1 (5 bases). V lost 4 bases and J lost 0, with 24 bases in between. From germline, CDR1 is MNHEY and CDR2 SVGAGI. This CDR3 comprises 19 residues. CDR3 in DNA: TGTGCCAGCAGTTCCGCGCAGGGCCTTACTAAATTGTACCAAGAGACCCAGTACTTC. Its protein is CASSSAQGLTKLYQETQYF.

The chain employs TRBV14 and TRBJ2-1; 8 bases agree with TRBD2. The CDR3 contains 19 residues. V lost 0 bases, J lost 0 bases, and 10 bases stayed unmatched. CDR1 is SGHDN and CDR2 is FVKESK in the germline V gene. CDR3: CASSQDVSGTSSSYNEQFF. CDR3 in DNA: TGTGCCAGCAGCCAAGATGTTAGCGGGACCTCGAGCTCCTACAATGAGCAGTTCTTC.